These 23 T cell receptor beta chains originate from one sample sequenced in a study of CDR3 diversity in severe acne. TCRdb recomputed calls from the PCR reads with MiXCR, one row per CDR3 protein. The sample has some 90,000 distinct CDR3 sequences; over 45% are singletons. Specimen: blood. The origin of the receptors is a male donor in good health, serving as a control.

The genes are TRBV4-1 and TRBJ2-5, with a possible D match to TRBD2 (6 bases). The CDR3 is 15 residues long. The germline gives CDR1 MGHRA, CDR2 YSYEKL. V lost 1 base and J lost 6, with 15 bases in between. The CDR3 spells CASSQARGRIQTQYF. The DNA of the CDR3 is TGCGCCAGCAGCCAAGCTAGAGGGAGGATCCAGACCCAGTACTTC.

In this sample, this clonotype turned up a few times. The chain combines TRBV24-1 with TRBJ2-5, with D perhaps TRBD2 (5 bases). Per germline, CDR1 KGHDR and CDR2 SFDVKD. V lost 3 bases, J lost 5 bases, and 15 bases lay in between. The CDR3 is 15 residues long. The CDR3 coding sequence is TGTGCCACCAGTGATCCGAAAGGGAGACTCGAGACCCAGTACTTC. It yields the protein CATSDPKGRLETQYF.

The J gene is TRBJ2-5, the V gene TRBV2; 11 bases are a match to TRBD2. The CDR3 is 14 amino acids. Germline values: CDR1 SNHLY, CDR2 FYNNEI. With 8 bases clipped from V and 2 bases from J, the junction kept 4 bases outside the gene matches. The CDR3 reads CASPGTSGQETQYF. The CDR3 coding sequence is TGTGCCAGCCCTGGGACTAGCGGACAAGAGACCCAGTACTTC.

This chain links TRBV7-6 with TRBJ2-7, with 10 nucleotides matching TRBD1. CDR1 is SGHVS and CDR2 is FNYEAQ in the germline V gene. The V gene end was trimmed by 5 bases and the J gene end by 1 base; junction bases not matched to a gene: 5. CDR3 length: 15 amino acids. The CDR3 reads CASSLGTGVSYEQYF. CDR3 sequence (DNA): TGTGCCAGCAGCCTCGGGACAGGGGTTTCCTACGAGCAGTACTTC.

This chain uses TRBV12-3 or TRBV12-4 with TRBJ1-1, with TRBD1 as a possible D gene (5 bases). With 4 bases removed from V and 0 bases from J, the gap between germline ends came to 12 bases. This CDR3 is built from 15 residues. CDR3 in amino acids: CASSWTSYMNTEAFF. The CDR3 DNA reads TGTGCCAGCAGTTGGACATCCTACATGAACACTGAAGCTTTCTTT.

CDR3: CASSPSGSGGPSSYEQYF. The CDR3 DNA reads as TGCGCCAGCAGCCCTTCGGGGAGCGGGGGCCCGAGCTCCTACGAGCAGTACTTC. This chain uses TRBV4-1 with TRBJ2-7; TRBD2 matches 8 bases. The CDR3 covers 18 residues. After removal of 4 bases from V and 0 bases from J, the junction contained 14 bases not matched to a gene. Germline V gene lookup returns CDR1 MGHRA and CDR2 YSYEKL.

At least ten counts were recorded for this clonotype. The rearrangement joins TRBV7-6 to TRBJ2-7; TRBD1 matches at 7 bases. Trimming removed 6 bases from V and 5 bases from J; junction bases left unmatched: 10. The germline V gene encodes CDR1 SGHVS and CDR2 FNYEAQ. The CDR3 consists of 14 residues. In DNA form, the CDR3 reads TGTGCCAGCAGTCCCCACGGACAGGTTCACGAGCAGTACTTC. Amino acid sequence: CASSPHGQVHEQYF.

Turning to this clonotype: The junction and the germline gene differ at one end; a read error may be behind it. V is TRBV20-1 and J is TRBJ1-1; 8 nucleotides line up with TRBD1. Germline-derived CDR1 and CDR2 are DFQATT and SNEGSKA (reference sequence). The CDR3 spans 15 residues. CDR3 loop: CSASWTGMGNTEALF. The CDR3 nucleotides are TGCAGTGCTAGTTGGACAGGGATGGGGAACACTGAAGCTCTCTTT.

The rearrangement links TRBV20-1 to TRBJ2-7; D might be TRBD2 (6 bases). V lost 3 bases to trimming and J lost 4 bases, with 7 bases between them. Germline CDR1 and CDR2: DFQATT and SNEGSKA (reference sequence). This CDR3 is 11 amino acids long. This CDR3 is CSASGGYEQYF. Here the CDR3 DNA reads TGCAGTGCTAGCGGGGGTTACGAGCAGTACTTC.

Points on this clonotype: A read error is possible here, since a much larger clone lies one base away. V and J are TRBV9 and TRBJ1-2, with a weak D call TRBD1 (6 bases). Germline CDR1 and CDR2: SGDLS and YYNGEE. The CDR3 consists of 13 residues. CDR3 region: CASSVGRGDGHTF. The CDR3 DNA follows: TGTGCCAGCAGCGTAGGCAGGGGCGATGGCCACACCTTC.

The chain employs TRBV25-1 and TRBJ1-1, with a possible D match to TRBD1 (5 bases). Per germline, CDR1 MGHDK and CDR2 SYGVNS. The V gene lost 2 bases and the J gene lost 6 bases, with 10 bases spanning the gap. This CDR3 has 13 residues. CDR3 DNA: TGTGCCAGCAGTGAAGGGGGGTTATCTGAAGCTTTCTTT. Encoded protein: CASSEGGLSEAFF.

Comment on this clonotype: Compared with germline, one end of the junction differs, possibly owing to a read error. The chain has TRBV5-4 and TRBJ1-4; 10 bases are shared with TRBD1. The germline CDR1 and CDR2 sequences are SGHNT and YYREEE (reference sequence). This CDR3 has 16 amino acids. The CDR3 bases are TGTACCAGCAGCTGGGGACAGGGGACCTACAATGAAAAACTGTTTTTT. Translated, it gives CTSSWGQGTYNEKLFF.

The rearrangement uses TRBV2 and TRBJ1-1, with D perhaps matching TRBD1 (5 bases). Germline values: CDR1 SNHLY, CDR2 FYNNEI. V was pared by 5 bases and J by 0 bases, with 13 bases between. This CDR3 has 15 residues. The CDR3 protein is CASSLPGLMNTEAFF. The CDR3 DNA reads TGTGCCAGCAGTTTGCCGGGACTCATGAACACTGAAGCTTTCTTT.

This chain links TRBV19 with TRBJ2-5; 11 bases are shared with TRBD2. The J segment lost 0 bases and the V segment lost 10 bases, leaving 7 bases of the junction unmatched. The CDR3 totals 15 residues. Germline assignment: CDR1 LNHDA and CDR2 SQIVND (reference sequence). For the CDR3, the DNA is TGTGCCACTACAGGGACTAGCGGCAACCAAGAGACCCAGTACTTC. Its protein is CATTGTSGNQETQYF.

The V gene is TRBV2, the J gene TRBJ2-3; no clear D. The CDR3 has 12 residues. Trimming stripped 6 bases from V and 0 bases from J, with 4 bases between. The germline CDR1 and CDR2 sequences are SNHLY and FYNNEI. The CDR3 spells CASRESTDTQYF. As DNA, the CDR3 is TGTGCCAGCAGGGAGAGCACAGATACGCAGTATTTT.

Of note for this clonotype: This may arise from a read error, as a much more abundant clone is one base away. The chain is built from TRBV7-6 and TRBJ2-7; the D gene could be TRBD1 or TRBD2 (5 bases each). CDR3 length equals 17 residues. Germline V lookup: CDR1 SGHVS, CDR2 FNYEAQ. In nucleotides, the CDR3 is TGTGCCGGCAGCTCGAGGGGCGTAGGGAAGGGGCCCTACGAGCAGTACTTC. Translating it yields CAGSSRGVGKGPYEQYF.

The CDR3 DNA is TGTGCCAGCGGGGACAGGGGACATTCCTACGAGCAGTACTTC. Amino acid sequence: CASGDRGHSYEQYF. The rearrangement links TRBV19 to TRBJ2-7, with 10 bases matching TRBD1. Unmatched junction bases numbered 6, after V lost 9 bases and J lost 1 base. The CDR3 is made up of 14 amino acids. Germline V lookup: CDR1 LNHDA, CDR2 SQIVND (reference sequence).

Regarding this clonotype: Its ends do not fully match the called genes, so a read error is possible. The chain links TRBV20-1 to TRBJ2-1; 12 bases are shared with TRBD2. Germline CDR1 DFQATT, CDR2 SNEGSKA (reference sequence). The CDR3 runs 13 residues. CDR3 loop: CSASRLAGGPGLF. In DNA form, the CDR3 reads TGCAGTGCTAGTAGGCTAGCGGGAGGGCCTGGTCTCTTC.

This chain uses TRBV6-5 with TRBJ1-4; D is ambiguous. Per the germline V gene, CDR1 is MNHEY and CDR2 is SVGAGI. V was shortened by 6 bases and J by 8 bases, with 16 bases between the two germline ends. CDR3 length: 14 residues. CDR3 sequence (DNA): TGTGCCAGCAGCCCGAAAGGTGGAGAGGAAAAACTGTTTTTT. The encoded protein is CASSPKGGEEKLFF.

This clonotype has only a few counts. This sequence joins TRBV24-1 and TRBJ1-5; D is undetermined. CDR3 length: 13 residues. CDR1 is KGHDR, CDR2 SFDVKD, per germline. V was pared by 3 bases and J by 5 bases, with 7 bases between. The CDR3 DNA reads TGTGCCACCAGTGATCGGGTCGATCAGCCCCAGCATTTT. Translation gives CATSDRVDQPQHF.

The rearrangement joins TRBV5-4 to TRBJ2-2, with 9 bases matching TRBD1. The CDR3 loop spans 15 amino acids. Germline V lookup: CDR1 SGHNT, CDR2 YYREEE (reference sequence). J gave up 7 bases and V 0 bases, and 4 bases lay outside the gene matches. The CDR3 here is CASSLGGTGNGELFF. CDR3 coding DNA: TGTGCCAGCAGCTTGGGCGGGACAGGGAACGGGGAGCTGTTTTTT.

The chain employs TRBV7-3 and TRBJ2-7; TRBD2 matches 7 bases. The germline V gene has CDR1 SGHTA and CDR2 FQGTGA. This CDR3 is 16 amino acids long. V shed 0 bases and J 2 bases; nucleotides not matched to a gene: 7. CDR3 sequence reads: CASSLTGGVSTYEQYF. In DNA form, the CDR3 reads TGTGCCAGCAGCTTAACGGGAGGGGTCTCCACCTACGAGCAGTACTTC.

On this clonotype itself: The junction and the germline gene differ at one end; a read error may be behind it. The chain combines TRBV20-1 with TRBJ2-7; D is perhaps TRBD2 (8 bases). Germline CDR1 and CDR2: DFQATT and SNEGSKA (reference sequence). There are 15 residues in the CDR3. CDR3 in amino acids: CSASGGAGVSNEQYF. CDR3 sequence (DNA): TGCAGTGCCTCAGGGGGAGCGGGAGTCTCCAACGAGCAGTACTTC.